Presented here are 27 T cell receptor beta chains from one specimen sequenced in a study of identical twins (dated by TCRdb to 2015 to 2016). Library method: 5' RACE. For sequencing, an Illumina HiSeq 2000 was employed. The raw public reads went through TCRdb reprocessing: fastp at Q25, MiXCR clone calling, in-frame beta chains kept. CDR3 protein duplicates are merged, each entry listing the most common genes and DNA. In this sample the table shows roughly 1,500,000 distinct CDR3 sequences, around 33% of which occur a single time. The ten largest clonotypes hold about 0.25% of the sample. The material sequenced was cord blood. The receptors shown here come from a newborn girl in good health.

The chain links TRBV9 to TRBJ2-5; D remains ambiguous. CDR3 size: 14 residues. The germline V gene has CDR1 SGDLS and CDR2 YYNGEE. Trimming removed 0 bases from V and 11 bases from J, with 17 bases in between. As DNA, the CDR3 is TGTGCCAGCAGCGTAGGGACGGATTACAATGAGCAGTACTTC. Translated: CASSVGTDYNEQYF.

This clonotype was recorded a few times. The J gene is TRBJ1-6, the V gene TRBV4-1, with TRBD1 as a possible D gene (6 bases). V was pared by 0 bases and J by 7 bases, with 13 bases between. Germline V CDR1 and CDR2: MGHRA, YSYEKL. The CDR3 is 16 residues long. Here the CDR3 reads CASSQDRSGANSPLHF. In nucleotides, the CDR3 is TGCGCCAGCAGCCAAGATCGGTCAGGGGCAAATTCACCCCTCCACTTT.

This clonotype has a handful of counts. As DNA, the CDR3 is TGTGCCAGCACCCCCTCCGGGGGATCCTACGAGCAGTACTTC. This gives the protein CASTPSGGSYEQYF. The chain uses TRBV28 and TRBJ2-7, with a tentative D call TRBD2 (6 bases). The CDR3 contains 14 residues. From germline, CDR1 is MDHEN and CDR2 SYDVKM. V gave up 7 bases and J gave up 1 base, with 14 bases separating them.

V gene TRBV28 combines with J gene TRBJ1-1; D might be TRBD1 (6 bases). This CDR3 has 13 amino acids. Germline V gives CDR1 MDHEN, CDR2 SYDVKM. V was cut by 7 bases and J by 10 bases, with 19 bases left in between. CDR3 protein: CASTLGHPNGAFF. DNA of the CDR3: TGTGCCAGCACCCTGGGACACCCTAATGGAGCTTTCTTT.

The chain links TRBV29-1 to TRBJ2-3; TRBD1 or TRBD2 may be the D gene (6 bases each). CDR3 length: 17 residues. V gave up 6 bases and J gave up 1 base, with 23 bases separating them. Germline V gene data show CDR1 as SQVTM and CDR2 as ANQGSEA. CDR3 in DNA: TGCAGCGTGGGAAGGGGGTTTCGGGGGAGCGGCACAGATACGCAGTATTTT. It codes for CSVGRGFRGSGTDTQYF.

The V gene is TRBV24-1, the J gene TRBJ2-1, with D tentatively TRBD2 (6 bases). V lost 0 bases and J lost 2, with 10 bases in between. The CDR3 runs to 16 residues. Germline CDR1 and CDR2: KGHDR and SFDVKD. The CDR3: CATSDLHGSPYNEQFF. The CDR3 DNA sequence: TGTGCCACCAGTGATTTGCACGGGAGCCCCTACAATGAGCAGTTCTTC.

The gene calls are TRBV20-1 and TRBJ2-3, with D possibly being TRBD1 (5 bases). V was trimmed by 2 bases and J by 2 bases, leaving 11 bases between them. The length of the CDR3 is 14 residues. In germline, CDR1 is DFQATT, CDR2 SNEGSKA (reference sequence). As DNA, the CDR3 is TGCAGTGCTAGACTAGGGGCCCCCACAGATACGCAGTATTTT. It codes for CSARLGAPTDTQYF.

This clonotype was observed a few times. The chain has TRBV20-1 and TRBJ1-1; D is perhaps TRBD1 (6 bases). The CDR3 runs to 16 residues. Germline V gene sequence: CDR1 DFQATT, CDR2 SNEGSKA (reference sequence). V was clipped by 0 bases and J by 1 base, with 15 bases between them. CDR3 nucleotides: TGCAGTGCTAGAGATAGTGGGGGGCGCGGGAACACTGAAGCTTTCTTT. It is translated as CSARDSGGRGNTEAFF.

The CDR3 protein is CASQQNTQYF. The CDR3 bases are TGTGCCAGTCAACAAAATACGCAGTATTTT. This rearrangement joins TRBV5-5 to TRBJ2-3, with D hard to call. Germline values: CDR1 SGHKS, CDR2 YYEKEE (reference sequence). Between the trimmed V and J ends, which lost 8 bases and 7 bases, there was a span of 8 bases. The CDR3 is 10 residues long.

This clonotype was found a few times. In DNA form, the CDR3 reads TGCGCCAGCGTCTTCTCGCCCTTGGGCACAGGGGACATCCATGAGCAGTTCTTC. This codes for CASVFSPLGTGDIHEQFF. V usage is TRBV5-1 and J usage is TRBJ2-1; 7 bases line up with TRBD1. V shed 7 bases, J shed 8 bases, and the junction held 24 bases outside the gene matches. Germline V gene data show CDR1 as SGHRS and CDR2 as YFSETQ. The CDR3 is made up of 18 amino acids.

This clonotype was seen more than once but under ten times. The chain has TRBV20-1 and TRBJ2-1; TRBD2 matches at 12 bases. The length of the CDR3 is 13 residues. Germline loops: CDR1 DFQATT, CDR2 SNEGSKA (reference sequence). V lost 6 bases to trimming and J lost 8 bases; unmatched junction nucleotides: 5. In DNA, the CDR3 is TGCAGTGCGAGCCGACTAGCGGGGGATGAGCAGTTCTTC. Residues: CSASRLAGDEQFF.

The chain joins TRBV10-3 to TRBJ2-3; 11 nucleotides match TRBD2. Germline trimming cut 2 bases from V and 3 bases from J; bases unmatched to any gene: 7. Germline-derived CDR1 and CDR2 are ENHRY and SYGVKD. The CDR3 is 17 amino acids. The CDR3 is CAISEGASGRRTDTQYF. As DNA, the CDR3 is TGTGCCATCAGTGAGGGGGCTAGCGGGAGGAGAACAGATACGCAGTATTTT.

This clonotype was observed a few times. The chain recombines TRBV20-1 with TRBJ2-7, with D unclear. This CDR3 spans 14 amino acids. Germline V lookup: CDR1 DFQATT, CDR2 SNEGSKA (reference sequence). The V and J ends lost 5 bases and 6 bases respectively, with 20 bases between them. As DNA, the CDR3 is TGCAGTGCTGGGCGGTGGCCTCTGCCCTCCGAGCAGTACTTC. As protein: CSAGRWPLPSEQYF.

The chain employs TRBV5-6 and TRBJ2-7, with a possible D match to TRBD2 (5 bases). The germline V gene has CDR1 SGHDT and CDR2 YYEEEE. V was cut by 4 bases and J by 7 bases, with 18 bases left in between. The CDR3 contains 14 residues. CDR3 nucleotides: TGTGCCAGCAGCCCAGACTACCGGTACAATGAGCAGTACTTC. It is translated as CASSPDYRYNEQYF.

This clonotype was found a few times. The chain couples TRBV20-1 to TRBJ2-4; maybe TRBD2 (6 bases). This CDR3 is built from 14 residues. The V and J ends lost 2 bases and 6 bases respectively, with 14 bases between them. The germline CDR1 and CDR2 sequences are DFQATT and SNEGSKA (reference sequence). In DNA, the CDR3 is TGCAGTGCTAGACGGGGGTCCTCCGGAAACATTCAGTACTTC. As protein: CSARRGSSGNIQYF.

The genes are TRBV20-1 and TRBJ2-7; D possibly corresponds to TRBD1 (5 bases). This CDR3 is 12 amino acids long. V was shortened by 4 bases and J by 3 bases, with 10 bases between the two germline ends. From germline, CDR1 is DFQATT and CDR2 SNEGSKA (reference sequence). Written as DNA, the CDR3 is TGCAGTGCTACAGGGAACGGCTACGAGCAGTACTTC. Translated: CSATGNGYEQYF.

The V call is TRBV28, the J call TRBJ1-1; TRBD1 matches at 7 bases. CDR1 is MDHEN and CDR2 is SYDVKM in the germline V gene. This CDR3 is 15 amino acids long. V shed 4 bases, J shed 6 bases, and the junction held 11 bases outside the gene matches. CDR3 loop: CASSSPQGVGAEAFF. In nucleotides, the CDR3 is TGTGCCAGCAGTTCCCCCCAGGGGGTTGGGGCTGAAGCTTTCTTT.

The CDR3 DNA reads as TGCGCCAGCAGTGAGTCACAGGGGCGGGTTATGTATAATGAGCAGTACTTC. This codes for CASSESQGRVMYNEQYF. V is TRBV10-2 and J is TRBJ2-5; 7 bases map to TRBD1. Looked up from germline, CDR1 is WSHSY and CDR2 is SAAADI. This CDR3 spans 17 amino acids. With V trimmed by 0 bases and J by 11 bases, 18 bases remained unmatched.

J is TRBJ2-1 and V is TRBV14, with 9 positions matching TRBD2. The CDR3 length is 16 residues. Germline loops: CDR1 SGHDN, CDR2 FVKESK. Trimming at V came to 5 bases and at J to 7 bases, leaving 12 bases not matched to a gene. The CDR3 region is CASSVPGLARGNEQFF. DNA for the CDR3: TGTGCCAGCAGCGTACCGGGACTAGCAAGGGGAAATGAGCAGTTCTTC.

The genes are TRBV15 and TRBJ1-6; weak D call: TRBD1 (6 bases). This CDR3 is 16 amino acids long. Per germline, CDR1 LNHNV and CDR2 YYDKDF (reference sequence). With 5 bases removed from V and 6 bases from J, the gap between germline ends came to 17 bases. Here the CDR3 DNA reads TGTGCCACCAGCTCTGTGAGGGGGACTGTTAATTCACCCCTCCACTTT. Amino acids: CATSSVRGTVNSPLHF. The full variable domain, its missing parts supplied by reference TRBV15 and TRBJ1-6, is DAMVIQNPRYQVTQFGKPVTLSCSQTLNHNVMYWYQQKSSQAPKLLFHYYDKDFNNEADTPDNFQSRRPNTSFCFLDIRSPGLGDTAMYLCATSSVRGTVNSPLHFGNGTRLTVT.

This rearrangement joins TRBV6-5 to TRBJ2-1; 9 bases are a match to TRBD2. CDR1 is MNHEY, CDR2 SVGAGI, per germline. The V gene end was trimmed by 0 bases and the J gene end by 5 bases; junction bases not matched to a gene: 5. The CDR3 totals 16 residues. CDR3 DNA sequence: TGTGCCAGCAGTTACTCGAGGACTAGCGCAGACAATGAGCAGTTCTTC. As protein: CASSYSRTSADNEQFF.

The chain combines TRBV28 with TRBJ1-5, with a tentative D call TRBD1 (6 bases). Germline V gene lookup returns CDR1 MDHEN and CDR2 SYDVKM. CDR3 length: 14 residues. Trimming took 6 bases from V and 4 from J, leaving 13 bases between them. The CDR3 loop is CASRGEGGNQPQHF. The CDR3 bases are TGTGCCAGCAGGGGGGAGGGGGGGAATCAGCCCCAGCATTTT.

V gene TRBV28 combines with J gene TRBJ2-2; 7 bases map to TRBD2. The CDR3 runs to 15 residues. Germline-derived CDR1 and CDR2 are MDHEN and SYDVKM. The V gene end was trimmed by 7 bases and the J gene end by 2 bases; junction bases not matched to a gene: 7. This CDR3 is CASIPASGNTGELFF. The CDR3 nucleotides are TGTGCCAGCATTCCCGCTAGCGGCAACACCGGGGAGCTGTTTTTT.

V usage is TRBV12-3 or TRBV12-4 and J usage is TRBJ2-3; 7 nucleotides agree with TRBD2. The length of the CDR3 is 14 residues. J gave up 3 bases and V 6 bases, and 6 bases lay outside the gene matches. The CDR3: CASRRLAVTDTQYF. The DNA of the CDR3 is TGTGCCAGCAGAAGGCTAGCGGTTACAGATACGCAGTATTTT.

This clonotype was detected many times. The gene calls are TRBV5-1 and TRBJ2-7, with 13 bases lining up with TRBD2. CDR1 is SGHRS and CDR2 is YFSETQ in the germline V gene. V lost 4 bases and J lost 4; bases outside the gene matches: 5. The CDR3 has 15 residues. This CDR3 is CASSRGTSGKYEQYF. CDR3 in DNA: TGCGCCAGCAGCCGTGGGACTAGCGGGAAATACGAGCAGTACTTC. Using reference TRBV5-1 and TRBJ2-7 for the parts outside the CDR3, the full variable domain is KAGVTQTPRYLIKTRGQQVTLSCSPISGHRSVSWYQQTPGQGLQFLFEYFSETQRNKGNFPGRFSGRQFSNSRSEMNVSTLELGDSALYLCASSRGTSGKYEQYFGPGTRLTVT.

This clonotype appeared many times. The chain links TRBV29-1 to TRBJ2-3, with a possible D match to TRBD2 (6 bases). The germline V gene has CDR1 SQVTM and CDR2 ANQGSEA. The CDR3 consists of 15 residues. The germline V and J ends were trimmed by 3 bases and 1 base, with 14 bases remaining between them. CDR3 nucleotide sequence: TGCAGCGTTGAGGCGCCGGGGGTACGCACAGATACGCAGTATTTT. Protein sequence: CSVEAPGVRTDTQYF.

This clonotype turned up a few times. The rearrangement uses TRBV28 and TRBJ1-1; the match to TRBD1 covers 9 bases. The junction had 16 bases not matched to a gene; V was cut back by 7 bases and J by 10 bases. This CDR3 spans 15 amino acids. CDR1 and CDR2 (germline): MDHEN, SYDVKM. In nucleotides, the CDR3 is TGTGCCAGCAATACAGGGGGCAGTTTATATGGGGGAGCTTTCTTT. This translates into CASNTGGSLYGGAFF.